The sequence of this TCR beta chain was determined in a study of spatial heterogeneity in lung cancer. At the level of the study: A consistent excess of beta-chain over alpha-chain sequences was detected. Study results and caveats: It was found that expanded intratumoral alpha and beta TCR counts tracked tumor mutation counts. Of tumor T cells, an estimated coverage of about 7.7% was reached for alpha chains and 13% for beta chains.

This clonotype came up many times. Its antigen is as yet unknown. There are 12 residues in the CDR3. V was cut by 4 bases and J by 3 bases, with 3 bases left in between. Germline V gives CDR1 MDHEN, CDR2 SYDVKM. TCRdb independently ran MiXCR on the 5' RACE reads; one entry per CDR3 protein. Here the sample spans some 7,000 distinct CDR3 sequences, more than 13% being singletons. Time point: sample taken at primary tumor resection. There were 70 to 80 donors, all of them untreated patients with early-stage non-small cell lung cancer. No cell sorting; template was whole RNA from tumor, lung tissue or PBMC.

The sample here was lung tumor tissue, taken at surgery. The J gene is TRBJ2-2, the V gene TRBV28; D gene uncertain. This receptor was identified in a female donor with early-stage non-small cell lung cancer. The CDR3 bases are TGTGCCAGCAGTTCCTACACCGGGGAGCTGTTTTTT. It is translated as CASSSYTGELFF.